Following are 4 T cell receptor beta chains from one sample sequenced in a study of blood T cell repertoires in COVID-19. TCRdb's copy holds only in-frame clones and misses some; the assay was immunoSEQ multiplex PCR. The sample shows some 260,000 clones, roughly 88% of them seen only once. Sample: peripheral blood. The receptor set was obtained from a woman in her 30s with COVID-19, enrolled during active disease.

The CDR3 is CASSWDRAPSYEQYV. DNA of the CDR3: TGTGCCAGCAGCTGGGACAGGGCGCCTTCCTACGAGCAGTACGTC. The chain uses TRBV11-3 and TRBJ2-7; 9 nucleotides align to TRBD1. V shed 4 bases and J 1 base; nucleotides not matched to a gene: 5. From germline, CDR1 is SGHNT and CDR2 YENEEA. The CDR3 has 15 amino acids.

The chain carries TRBV5-4 and TRBJ1-1; unclear D gene. Per germline, CDR1 SGHNT and CDR2 YYREEE (reference sequence). The CDR3 sequence is 13 residues long. Trimming took off 1 base at V and 2 bases at J, with 6 bases between the two ends. CDR3 loop: CASSLTFNTEAFF. The CDR3 DNA sequence: TGTGCCAGCAGCTTGACATTTAACACTGAAGCTTTCTTT.

This clone turned up a few times. The chain uses TRBV7-9 and TRBJ1-1, with 7 bases identical to TRBD1. V was pared by 5 bases and J by 4 bases, with 7 bases of the junction left unmatched. Per germline, CDR1 SEHNR and CDR2 FQNEAQ (reference sequence). This CDR3 contains 14 residues. The CDR3 sequence is CASSDRVRGTEAFF. The CDR3 bases are TGTGCCAGCAGCGACAGGGTCCGGGGCACTGAAGCTTTCTTT.

V and J are TRBV6-6 and TRBJ1-6; no clear D. Trimming left V 0 bases short and J 4 bases short, with 4 bases between. This CDR3 has 14 residues. Germline V lookup: CDR1 MNHNY, CDR2 SVGAGI (reference sequence). The CDR3 protein is CASSYSLYNSPLHF. Written as DNA, the CDR3 is TGTGCCAGCAGTTACTCCCTATATAATTCACCCCTCCACTTT.